The 21 T cell receptor beta chains given below trace back to one sample, sequenced in a study of OX40 agonist ivuxolimab in advanced cancers. Clones were read by immunoSEQ multiplex PCR, and TCRdb kept only the in-frame ones, dropping some. This sample has under 15,000 clones, with approximately 77% found just once. The sample was CD4+ or CD8+ T cells sorted from blood, taken in a trial of the OX40 agonist ivuxolimab. The receptors shown here come from an adult with an advanced solid tumor such as melanoma, head and neck, liver or kidney cancer.

In this sample, this clone turned up once. V is TRBV6-5 and J is TRBJ2-5, with D possibly TRBD1 on 5 matching bases. The V end was cut by 0 bases, the J end by 5 bases, with 10 bases between. The germline CDR1 and CDR2 sequences are MNHEY and SVGAGI. CDR3 length: 14 amino acids. The CDR3 spells CASSYSRPGETQYF. The CDR3 region has the DNA TGTGCCAGCAGTTACTCGAGACCAGGGGAGACCCAGTACTTC.

The chain combines TRBV28 with TRBJ1-2; 9 bases match TRBD1. This CDR3 is 14 amino acids long. V shed 3 bases, J shed 7 bases, and the junction held 6 bases outside the gene matches. The germline gives CDR1 MDHEN, CDR2 SYDVKM. The CDR3 sequence is CASSFPGTGSGYTF. CDR3 DNA sequence: TGTGCCAGCAGTTTCCCCGGGACAGGGAGTGGCTACACCTTC.

In its sample, this clone was seen once. The CDR3 here is CASSEGSSYNEQFF. CDR3 sequence (DNA): TGTGCCAGCAGCGAGGGCAGCTCCTACAATGAGCAGTTCTTC. The chain couples TRBV9 to TRBJ2-1; D gene unclear. There are 14 residues in the CDR3. Germline CDR1 and CDR2: SGDLS and YYNGEE. Trimming removed 3 bases from V and 0 bases from J, with 7 bases in between. Supplemented by reference TRBV9 and TRBJ2-1, the full variable domain reads DSGVTQTPKHLITATGQRVTLRCSPRSGDLSVYWYQQSLDQGLQFLIQYYNGEERAKGNILERFSAQQFPDLHSELNLSSLELGDSALYFCASSEGSSYNEQFFGPGTRLTVL.

V gene TRBV10-2 combines with J gene TRBJ1-5; D remains unclear. Deletions cut 0 bases from V and 5 bases from J, with 14 bases between. The CDR3 length is 16 residues. Germline lookup yields CDR1 WSHSY and CDR2 SAAADI. CDR3 in DNA: TGCGCCAGCAGTGAGTCGACGGGGTGGGCCGATCAGCCCCAGCATTTT. This gives the protein CASSESTGWADQPQHF.

This clone showed up just a few times. The chain joins TRBV5-8 to TRBJ2-7; TRBD1 matches at 10 bases. The V gene end was trimmed by 4 bases and the J gene end by 2 bases; junction bases not matched to a gene: 3. The CDR3 covers 14 residues. Germline CDR1 SGHTS, CDR2 YDEGEE. The CDR3 DNA follows: TGTGCCAGCAGCCAAGGGACAGGGGCCTACGAGCAGTACTTC. It encodes CASSQGTGAYEQYF.

This clone came up a few times. J is TRBJ1-1 and V is TRBV19; no firm D call. V was clipped by 0 bases and J by 3 bases, with 8 bases between them. Germline V gene lookup returns CDR1 LNHDA and CDR2 SQIVND (reference sequence). CDR3 length: 14 amino acids. The CDR3 loop reads CASSIDILDTEAFF. CDR3 bases: TGTGCCAGTAGTATAGATATATTGGACACTGAAGCTTTCTTT.

This chain joins TRBV19 and TRBJ1-5; the D is unclear. The germline V gene encodes CDR1 LNHDA and CDR2 SQIVND (reference sequence). The CDR3 spans 17 residues. Trimming left V 1 base short and J 9 bases short, with 22 bases between. The CDR3 DNA reads TGTGCCAGTAGTATAGTTGAATTCGTGGCAGGAAGTTGGCCCCAGCATTTT. This translates into CASSIVEFVAGSWPQHF.

This clone occurred a few times. This chain uses TRBV16 with TRBJ2-7; D gene unclear. V lost 2 bases and J lost 3, with 14 bases in between. Germline V gene sequence: CDR1 KGHSY, CDR2 FQNENV. The CDR3 loop spans 15 amino acids. The CDR3 region is CASSQKGGRLYEQYF. The CDR3 bases are TGTGCCAGCAGCCAAAAGGGCGGCAGACTCTACGAGCAGTACTTC.

This chain's CDR3 is CASNPGTTTYTDTQYF. CDR3 sequence (DNA): TGTGCCAGCAATCCTGGGACTACCACGTACACAGATACGCAGTATTTT. The J gene is TRBJ2-3, the V gene TRBV9, with TRBD2 matching over 7 bases. There are 16 residues in the CDR3. Germline trimming cut 6 bases from V and 2 bases from J; bases unmatched to any gene: 12. Per the germline V gene, CDR1 is SGDLS and CDR2 is YYNGEE.

The chain joins TRBV19 to TRBJ1-5; no clear D. The CDR3 has 14 residues. Deletions cut 3 bases from V and 7 bases from J, with 13 bases between. Germline CDR1 is LNHDA and CDR2 is SQIVND (reference sequence). DNA for the CDR3: TGTGCCAGTAGTATTATGGGCCCCCGGCAGCCCCAGCATTTT. This translates into CASSIMGPRQPQHF.

The chain recombines TRBV9 with TRBJ1-1; D not certain. Germline loops: CDR1 SGDLS, CDR2 YYNGEE. The CDR3 totals 17 residues. Trimming shortened V by 3 bases and J by 4 bases, and 22 bases separated the two germline ends. DNA for the CDR3: TGTGCCAGCAGCGGTTCCTTCGAGCGCCGAATGAGCACTGAAGCTTTCTTT. This encodes CASSGSFERRMSTEAFF.

The V and J genes are TRBV7-3 and TRBJ2-2; unclear D gene. V was pared by 8 bases and J by 1 base, with 5 bases between. Per the germline V gene, CDR1 is SGHTA and CDR2 is FQGTGA. The CDR3 is 12 amino acids. DNA of the CDR3: TGTGCCAGCCAACAGAACACCGGGGAGCTGTTTTTT. Translated: CASQQNTGELFF. Full variable domain (outside the CDR3, taken from reference TRBV7-3 and TRBJ2-2): GAGVSQTPSNKVTEKGKYVELRCDPISGHTALYWYRQSLGQGPEFLIYFQGTGAADDSGLPNDRFFAVRPEGSVSTLKIQRTERGDSAVYLCASQQNTGELFFGEGSRLTVL.

J is TRBJ2-1 and V is TRBV7-2; perhaps TRBD1 as D (6 bases). The ends were cut back, 5 bases at V and 5 bases at J, with 10 bases in the middle. This CDR3 has 13 amino acids. Germline values: CDR1 SGHTA, CDR2 FQGNSA. CDR3 loop: CASSIRTDNEQFF. The CDR3 nucleotides are TGTGCCAGCAGCATTCGGACAGACAATGAGCAGTTCTTC.

CDR3 sequence: CASSLIQGSNQPQHF. In DNA, the CDR3 is TGTGCCAGCAGCCTCATACAGGGGAGCAATCAGCCCCAGCATTTT. This sequence joins TRBV28 and TRBJ1-5; 7 nucleotides match TRBD1. This CDR3 contains 15 residues. Germline lookup yields CDR1 MDHEN and CDR2 SYDVKM. Germline trimming cut 6 bases from V and 1 base from J; bases unmatched to any gene: 6.

This clone showed up just once. The chain has TRBV27 and TRBJ2-1, with a tentative D call TRBD2 (6 bases). CDR1 and CDR2 from the germline V gene are MNHEY and SMNVEV (reference sequence). V shed 1 base and J shed 2 bases, with 21 bases lying between them. The CDR3 sequence is 19 residues long. The CDR3 is CASSLLQGLTGVPYNEQFF. CDR3 nucleotides: TGTGCCAGCAGTTTATTGCAGGGTCTTACGGGGGTTCCCTACAATGAGCAGTTCTTC.

The chain joins TRBV6-5 to TRBJ1-2, with D possibly matching TRBD1 (6 bases). Trimming took off 4 bases at V and 8 bases at J, with 14 bases between the two ends. The CDR3 contains 13 residues. Germline V gives CDR1 MNHEY, CDR2 SVGAGI. This chain's CDR3 is CASSLAGAMGYTF. The CDR3 DNA follows: TGTGCCAGCAGTTTAGCGGGGGCAATGGGCTACACCTTC.

This chain links TRBV10-3 with TRBJ1-1; D unresolved. V was cut by 3 bases and J by 6 bases, with 11 bases left in between. Germline-derived CDR1 and CDR2 are ENHRY and SYGVKD. This CDR3 comprises 13 residues. CDR3 in amino acids: CAISDSVYAEAFF. The CDR3 DNA reads as TGTGCCATCAGTGACTCTGTCTACGCTGAAGCTTTCTTT.

This clone was observed a few times. The chain employs TRBV27 and TRBJ2-5, with D hard to call. V lost 1 base and J lost 5, with 14 bases in between. The CDR3 length is 15 residues. CDR1 and CDR2 (germline): MNHEY, SMNVEV (reference sequence). The CDR3 loop is CASSLYTSPSETQYF. The CDR3 nucleotides read TGTGCCAGCAGTTTATACACATCGCCATCGGAGACCCAGTACTTC.

The DNA of the CDR3 is TGTGCCATCAGTGAGTCGGGGCGGGGGGGCACTGAAGCTTTCTTT. Its protein product is CAISESGRGGTEAFF. This chain uses TRBV10-3 with TRBJ1-1; tentatively, D is TRBD1 (5 bases). Germline CDR1 is ENHRY and CDR2 is SYGVKD. V was shortened by 0 bases and J by 4 bases, with 12 bases between the two germline ends. This CDR3 is 15 amino acids long.

This clone has only a few counts. The genes are TRBV28 and TRBJ1-3; D possibly corresponds to TRBD1 (5 bases). CDR1 and CDR2 (germline): MDHEN, SYDVKM. CDR3 length equals 16 residues. The V end was cut by 3 bases, the J end by 0 bases, with 12 bases between. The CDR3 loop is CASSFVDSRSGNTIYF. CDR3 sequence (DNA): TGTGCCAGCAGTTTTGTCGACAGTCGCTCTGGAAACACCATATATTTT.

This chain joins TRBV5-6 and TRBJ2-7, with 8 bases fitting TRBD2. This CDR3 spans 14 amino acids. V was pared by 4 bases and J by 2 bases, with 5 bases of the junction left unmatched. CDR1 is SGHDT and CDR2 is YYEEEE in the germline V gene. The CDR3 bases are TGTGCCAGCAGCCCGGGGGGGTCCCCCTACGAGCAGTACTTC. This translates into CASSPGGSPYEQYF.